This T cell receptor beta chain originates from a study of blood T cells in healthy people across ages (dated by TCRdb to the mid-2010s). Regarding the research as a whole: In model experiments, template switching captured roughly one uniquely barcoded TCR beta cDNA molecule for every two T cells. To track age-related changes in TCR beta repertoire diversity, the study relied on deep sequencing normalized with unique cDNA molecular identifiers. Donors were grouped into four age groups: young (average approximately 15 years), middle-aged (roughly 40), aged (around 62) and long-lived (just over 80). Donors of different ages were randomly distributed across sequencing lanes to avoid experimental bias. Using the same blood draw, the study looked at two additional independent replicas of 1 million unique cDNA reads for two donors, one aged 18 to 30 and the other aged 80 or older.

Systemically healthy Caucasian individuals from Russia, 35 to 50 in total and aged roughly 6 to 100 years, were included as donors. About 9.1 milliliters of peripheral blood were collected from each donor into EDTA-treated Vacutainer tubes. Ficoll-Paque density-gradient centrifugation was used to isolate PBMCs, with at least 7 million per sample. Total RNA was extracted from PBMCs with Trizol reagent, with at least 6 micrograms obtained per sample. Naive CD45RAhigh/CD27high T cell percentages were measured by flow cytometry on a PBMC aliquot from every donor. This clonotype occurred a few times. Its antigen is unknown. Per-nucleotide qualities are absent, and no much larger clonotype sits a single base away. V is cut by 4 bases and J by 1 base, and the space between the germline ends is 7 bases. The germline V gene yields SQVTM for CDR1 and ANQGSEA for CDR2. Inclusive of the bounding cysteine and phenylalanine, the CDR3 is 12 residues long. CDR3 DNA only is kept here, 36 bases in frame from base 1.

The library was generated by 5' RACE. The listed sequencing device is Illumina HiSeq 2500. The second PCR ran for about 6 to 12 cycles and used a J-beta primer mix along with a sample-barcoded 5' primer. A template-switch 5' adaptor carrying 12 random nucleotides introduced a unique molecular identifier onto each TCR beta cDNA molecule. Each sample yielded at least 2.5 million CDR3-containing paired-end reads. First-strand cDNA was synthesized from all RNA with the Mint cDNA synthesis kit, primed by a TRBC-specific oligonucleotide. Following uracil-DNA glycosylase treatment, a first 18-cycle PCR with universal primers M1SS and BC2_uni_R was performed on all cDNA. For the original study's pipeline: Each sample was normalized by randomly selecting 1 million high-quality reads, each carrying a distinct molecular identifier. Instead of being binned into consensus sequences, reads with shared molecular identifiers were discarded. MiTCR, with a Q25 quality threshold and the strictest error-elimination algorithm, was used for CDR3 identification, clonotype clustering and error correction. A nonparametric unseen species model using Euler transformation provided a lower-bound estimate of total TCR beta diversity. TCRdb passed the public sequencing reads through fastp at Q25 and MiXCR, retaining productive beta sequences. Rows with one shared CDR3 protein collapse into an entry with the most common genes and DNA. TCRdb's processing, not the authors', yielded these V and J calls. This sample gives 550,000 to 750,000 distinct CDR3 sequences in total; roughly 21% of them show up just once. The ten largest account for 3.5% to 4% of the sample.

Study-level results and caveats: The percentage of naive T cells measured by flow cytometry correlated strongly with observed TCR beta diversity. Estimates of total diversity from one million sequenced T cells were regarded as lower bounds and underestimates. Because profiling used bulk unsorted PBMCs, naive and antigen-experienced compartments could not be compared conclusively. Observed TCR beta diversity per million T cells fell roughly linearly with age, and a significant reduction was already apparent by age roughly 40. Compared with the aged group, more naive CD4+ T cells, fewer expanded clones and increased TCR diversity were shown by the long-lived group, suggesting age selection. Because the CMV infection status of the donors was unknown, age-related changes in expanded clonotypes may potentially have been confounded.

Recombination connected TRBV29-1 to TRBJ1-1; TRBD1 is perhaps the D gene, given 6 matching bases. Sequencing used blood. This sequence originates from a man between 70 and 80 years old in good health. The nucleotide sequence reads as follows: TGCAGCGTTGGACAGGCGAACACTGAAGCTTTCTTT. This encodes CSVGQANTEAFF.